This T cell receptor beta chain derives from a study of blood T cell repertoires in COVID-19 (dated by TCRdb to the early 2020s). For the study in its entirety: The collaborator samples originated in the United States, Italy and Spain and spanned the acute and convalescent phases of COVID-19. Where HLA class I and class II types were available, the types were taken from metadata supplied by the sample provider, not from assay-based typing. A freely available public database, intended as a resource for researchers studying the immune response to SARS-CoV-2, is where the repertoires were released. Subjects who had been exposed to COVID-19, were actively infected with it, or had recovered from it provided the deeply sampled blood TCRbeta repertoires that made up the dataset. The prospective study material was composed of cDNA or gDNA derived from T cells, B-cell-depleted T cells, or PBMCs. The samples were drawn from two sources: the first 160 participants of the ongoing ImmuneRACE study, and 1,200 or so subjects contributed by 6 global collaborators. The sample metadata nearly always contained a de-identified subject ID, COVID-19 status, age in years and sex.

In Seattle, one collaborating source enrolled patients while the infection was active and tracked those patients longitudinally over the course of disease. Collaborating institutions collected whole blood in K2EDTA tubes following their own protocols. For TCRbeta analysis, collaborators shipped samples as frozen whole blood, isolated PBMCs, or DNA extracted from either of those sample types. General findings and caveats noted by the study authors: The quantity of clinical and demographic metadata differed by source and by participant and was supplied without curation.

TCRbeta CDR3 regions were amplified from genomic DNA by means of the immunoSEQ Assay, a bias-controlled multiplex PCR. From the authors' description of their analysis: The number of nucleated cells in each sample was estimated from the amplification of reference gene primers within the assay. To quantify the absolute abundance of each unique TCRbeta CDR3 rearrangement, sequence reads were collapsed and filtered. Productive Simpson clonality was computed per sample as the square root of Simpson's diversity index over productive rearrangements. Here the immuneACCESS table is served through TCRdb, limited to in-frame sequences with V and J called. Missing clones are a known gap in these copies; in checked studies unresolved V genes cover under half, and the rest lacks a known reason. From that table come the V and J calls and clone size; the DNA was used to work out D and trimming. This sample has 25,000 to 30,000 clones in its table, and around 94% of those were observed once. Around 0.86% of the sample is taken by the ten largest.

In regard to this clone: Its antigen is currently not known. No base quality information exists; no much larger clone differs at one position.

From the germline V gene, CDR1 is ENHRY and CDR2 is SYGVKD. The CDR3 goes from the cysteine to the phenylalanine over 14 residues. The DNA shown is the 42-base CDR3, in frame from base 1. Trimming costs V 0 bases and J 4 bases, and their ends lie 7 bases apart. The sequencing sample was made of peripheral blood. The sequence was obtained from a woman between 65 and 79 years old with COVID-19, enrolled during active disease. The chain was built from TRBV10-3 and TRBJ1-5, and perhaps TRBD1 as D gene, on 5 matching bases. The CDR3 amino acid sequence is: CAISESTANQPQHF. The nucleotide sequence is TGTGCCATCAGTGAGTCGACAGCTAATCAGCCCCAGCATTTT.